This T cell receptor beta chain stems from a study of cytomegalovirus exposure and HLA in healthy donors. Findings and limits, study-wide: In most subjects, TCR beta sequences reportedly gave accurate predictions of HLA-A and HLA-B alleles. Solely CMV serostatus was available to characterize immune exposure.

Vbeta (60) and Jbeta (13) primers were used in the PCR. Here immunoSEQ multiplex PCR was the method, and the copy in TCRdb shows in-frame clones only, minus some. This table has 150,000 to 200,000 clones, roughly 80% appearing once. This clone was detected only a few times. No antigen is known for it. Sequencing was performed on PBMCs. The clonotype originates from a male donor in good health and CMV-seronegative.

The CDR3: CASTRGGTGNTEAFF. As DNA, the CDR3 is TGTGCCAGCACCCGAGGTGGGACAGGGAACACTGAAGCTTTCTTT. J is TRBJ1-1 and V is TRBV9, with 8 bases lining up with TRBD1. With 6 bases clipped from V and 1 base from J, the junction kept 8 bases outside the gene matches. The CDR3 has 15 amino acids. CDR1 and CDR2 from the germline V gene are SGDLS and YYNGEE.